The rows below give T cell receptor beta chains drawn from one sample of a study of T cell responses to AZD1222 COVID-19 vaccine. TCRdb's table, derived via immunoSEQ multiplex PCR, lists solely in-frame clones and lacks some. Here the sample spans about 120,000 clones, about 92% being singletons. The sample in question was peripheral blood, obtained 28 days after the second AZD1222 dose. Receptors originate from an adult who received the AZD1222 COVID-19 vaccine. The CDR3 runs from the conserved cysteine through the conserved F or W. D genes are given only for firm matches. Only some rows state a clone size, as once, few, many or a class for expanded clones.

clone_size	j_call	cdr3_length	v_call	d_call	cdr3_aa	cdr3_nt
once	TRBJ2-3	11	TRBV28	.	CASGRTDTQYF	TGTGCCAGCGGCAGGACAGATACGCAGTATTTT
.	TRBJ2-5	14	TRBV7-8	.	CASSLRSRSETQYF	TGTGCCAGCAGCTTAAGGTCTAGGAGCGAGACCCAGTACTTC
.	TRBJ1-2	15	TRBV5-6	.	CASSLGAGTLYGYTF	TGTGCCAGCAGCTTGGGCGCAGGGACCCTCTATGGCTACACCTTC
.	TRBJ2-2	13	TRBV5-1	.	CASSLADSGELFF	TGCGCCAGCAGCTTGGCGGATTCCGGGGAGCTGTTTTTT
once	TRBJ1-1	15	TRBV5-1	.	CASSLGVLGNTEAFF	TGCGCCAGCAGCTTGGGGGTACTAGGGAACACTGAAGCTTTCTTT
.	TRBJ2-7	13	TRBV29-1	TRBD1	CSVGSGGSYEQYF	TGCAGCGTTGGGTCAGGGGGCTCCTACGAGCAGTACTTC
.	TRBJ2-3	18	TRBV4-2	.	CASSQDSQVVGGTDTQYF	TGTGCCAGCAGCCAAGATTCCCAGGTCGTGGGAGGAACAGATACGCAGTATTTT
.	TRBJ1-3	13	TRBV10-3	TRBD1	CAIGGQGGNTIYF	TGTGCCATCGGGGGACAGGGGGGAAACACCATATATTTT
.	TRBJ1-1	13	TRBV10-2	.	CASRDVRNTEAFF	TGCGCCAGCAGGGATGTACGGAACACTGAAGCTTTCTTT
.	TRBJ1-1	18	TRBV24-1	.	CATSGLGGTDDMNTEAFF	TGTGCCACCAGTGGTCTTGGCGGGACGGACGACATGAACACTGAAGCTTTCTTT
few	TRBJ2-3	15	TRBV10-2	TRBD2	CASSVERGSTDTQYF	TGCGCCAGCAGTGTGGAGCGGGGGAGCACAGATACGCAGTATTTT
once	TRBJ1-5	13	TRBV30	.	CAWSVGANQPQHF	TGTGCCTGGAGTGTTGGGGCCAATCAGCCCCAGCATTTT
.	TRBJ1-2	17	TRBV14	TRBD1	CASSPKIGTAGYYGYTF	TGTGCCAGCAGCCCAAAAATAGGGACAGCTGGTTACTATGGCTACACCTTC
.	TRBJ2-7	15	TRBV7-9	TRBD1	CASSPLTGGLYEQYF	TGTGCCAGCAGCCCCCTGACAGGGGGCCTCTACGAGCAGTACTTC
once	TRBJ2-7	13	TRBV3-1/TRBV3-2	.	CASSPGPLYEQYF	TGTGCCAGCAGCCCGGGACCCCTCTACGAGCAGTACTTC
.	TRBJ2-1	15	TRBV6-5	.	CASSYRPLSGNEQFF	TGTGCCAGCAGTTACCGGCCGCTGTCAGGCAATGAGCAGTTCTTC
once	TRBJ1-4	14	TRBV4-3	.	CASSPSTRWEKLFF	TGCGCCAGCAGCCCAAGTACACGATGGGAAAAACTGTTTTTT
once	TRBJ2-1	17	TRBV9	TRBD2	CASSSKPSGGSLNEQFF	TGTGCCAGCAGCTCCAAGCCTAGCGGCGGAAGTCTCAATGAGCAGTTCTTC
once	TRBJ2-7	15	TRBV9	TRBD2	CASSVGLAGVYEQYF	TGTGCCAGCAGCGTAGGATTAGCGGGGGTGTACGAGCAGTACTTC
.	TRBJ2-2	14	TRBV19	TRBD1	CASRWDRVTGELFF	TGTGCCAGTAGGTGGGACAGAGTAACCGGGGAGCTGTTTTTT
once	TRBJ2-2	16	TRBV11-3	TRBD1	CASSLGPGQGTGELFF	TGTGCCAGCAGCTTGGGCCCGGGACAGGGCACCGGGGAGCTGTTTTTT
.	TRBJ1-6	17	TRBV19	.	CASSLYPVATDDSPLHF	TGTGCCAGTAGTTTGTACCCTGTAGCGACAGATGATTCACCCCTCCACTTT
.	TRBJ2-1	16	TRBV13	TRBD2	CASSLRLAGLYNEQFF	TGTGCCAGCAGCTTAAGACTAGCGGGTCTTTACAATGAGCAGTTCTTC
.	TRBJ2-7	15	TRBV7-6	TRBD2	CASSLRLAAAYEQYF	TGTGCCAGCAGCCTTAGACTAGCGGCAGCCTACGAGCAGTACTTC
few	TRBJ2-1	17	TRBV4-1	TRBD2	CASSQDLTSGERDEQFF	TGCGCCAGCAGCCAAGATCTCACTAGCGGGGAAAGGGATGAGCAGTTCTTC
.	TRBJ2-3	15	TRBV11-2	.	CASSLQGTSTDTQYF	TGTGCCAGCAGCCTCCAGGGAACTAGCACAGATACGCAGTATTTT
.	TRBJ2-3	17	TRBV6-2/TRBV6-3	TRBD2	CASSYFERREVTDTQYF	TGTGCCAGCAGTTACTTTGAGAGGCGGGAGGTCACAGATACGCAGTATTTT
.	TRBJ1-1	15	TRBV5-4	TRBD1	CASSKGQGARDEAFF	TGTGCCAGCAGCAAAGGGCAGGGGGCAAGGGATGAAGCTTTCTTT
.	TRBJ2-7	11	TRBV10-2	.	CASSEAYEQYF	TGCGCCAGCAGTGAGGCGTACGAGCAGTACTTC
.	TRBJ1-1	14	TRBV6-5	.	CASSYDGGNTEAFF	TGTGCCAGCAGTTACGATGGCGGGAACACTGAAGCTTTCTTT
.	TRBJ2-7	13	TRBV11-2	.	CASSLEGLSEQYF	TGTGCCAGCAGCTTGGAGGGTTTATCCGAGCAGTACTTC
once	TRBJ1-5	15	TRBV19	TRBD1	CASSIRGTGDQPQHF	TGTGCCAGTAGTATAAGAGGGACAGGGGATCAGCCCCAGCATTTT
.	TRBJ2-5	14	TRBV7-8	.	CASSGGDRLETQYF	TGTGCCAGCAGCGGAGGAGACAGGTTAGAGACCCAGTACTTC
.	TRBJ2-2	15	TRBV7-2	TRBD1	CASSSGQGNPGELFF	TGTGCCAGCAGCTCAGGACAGGGCAACCCCGGGGAGCTGTTTTTT
.	TRBJ2-5	13	TRBV10-3	TRBD2	CAIRLAGQETQYF	TGTGCCATCAGACTAGCGGGGCAAGAGACCCAGTACTTC
once	TRBJ2-5	14	TRBV6-2/TRBV6-3	.	CASSYESPWETQYF	TGTGCCAGCAGTTACGAGTCTCCATGGGAGACCCAGTACTTC
.	TRBJ2-7	14	TRBV6-5	TRBD2	CASTPAGTSYEQYF	TGTGCCAGCACCCCAGCGGGGACCTCCTACGAGCAGTACTTC
.	TRBJ2-5	20	TRBV5-3	.	CAREARDRVIAGGPRETQYF	TGTGCCAGAGAGGCCCGGGACAGGGTTATCGCGGGAGGGCCTAGGGAGACCCAGTACTTC
.	TRBJ2-1	14	TRBV27	.	CASSSTGRGSEQFF	TGTGCCAGCAGTTCGACCGGGAGAGGGAGTGAGCAGTTCTTC
.	TRBJ2-7	14	TRBV7-2	.	CASSLARLAYEQYF	TGTGCCAGCAGCTTAGCGCGTCTAGCCTACGAGCAGTACTTC
.	TRBJ2-7	16	TRBV5-5	TRBD2	CASNREGGRRVDEQYF	TGTGCCAGCAACCGAGAGGGCGGGAGAAGGGTCGACGAGCAGTACTTC
once	TRBJ2-1	11	TRBV11-3	.	CASSLQNEQFF	TGTGCCAGCAGCTTACAGAATGAGCAGTTCTTC
.	TRBJ2-3	14	TRBV7-8	.	CASSSTMVGDTQYF	TGTGCCAGCAGCTCCACCATGGTCGGTGATACGCAGTATTTT
.	TRBJ2-7	15	TRBV5-1	TRBD2	CASSATSGRPGEQYF	TGCGCCAGCAGCGCCACCAGCGGGAGGCCTGGCGAGCAGTACTTC
.	TRBJ2-1	15	TRBV7-8	TRBD1	CASTGGTESYNEQFF	TGTGCCAGTACAGGGGGAACGGAGTCCTACAATGAGCAGTTCTTC
.	TRBJ2-3	17	TRBV5-5	TRBD2	CASSLTGTSGRTDTQYF	TGTGCCAGCAGCTTGACGGGGACTAGCGGGAGAACAGATACGCAGTATTTT
.	TRBJ1-1	15	TRBV6-5	.	CASSYSNWENTEAFF	TGTGCCAGCAGTTACTCGAATTGGGAGAACACTGAAGCTTTCTTT
.	TRBJ2-3	14	TRBV7-9	.	CASSSGQSTDTQYF	TGTGCCAGCAGCTCCGGACAATCCACAGATACGCAGTATTTT
.	TRBJ1-2	11	TRBV2	.	CATLRGYGYTF	TGTGCCACCCTCCGGGGGTATGGCTACACCTTC
.	TRBJ2-7	13	TRBV2	.	CASSVGGIYEQYF	TGTGCCAGCAGCGTAGGCGGGATCTACGAGCAGTACTTC
.	TRBJ1-1	12	TRBV29-1	.	CSVERMNTEAFF	TGCAGCGTTGAACGGATGAACACTGAAGCTTTCTTT